Shown below are 21 T cell receptor beta chains from a single sample sequenced in a study of read filtering for tumor transcriptome and immune sequencing. Molecular barcoded adaptors covering alpha/delta and beta/gamma chains were used on 400 to 450 ng RNA. TCRdb analysed the reads with MiXCR anew, one entry per CDR3 protein. Altogether about 86,000 distinct CDR3 sequences are present, 12% being singletons, with the ten largest covering 14% to 15%. The sample consisted of a population of CD138-negative cells sorted from bone marrow. These receptors were obtained from a donor older than 35 with multiple myeloma.

This clonotype was recorded many times. The chain combines TRBV11-2 with TRBJ1-5; D is uncertain. CDR1 and CDR2 (germline): SGHAT, FQNNGV. The CDR3 is made up of 13 amino acids. With 1 base removed from V and 6 bases from J, the gap between germline ends came to 7 bases. The CDR3 DNA sequence: TGTGCCAGCAGCTTAGCTTTCGGTCAGCCCCAGCATTTT. Its protein is CASSLAFGQPQHF.

Many counts were recorded for this clonotype. This chain joins TRBV5-1 and TRBJ1-5; D may be TRBD1 (6 bases). The CDR3 contains 15 residues. CDR1 and CDR2 (germline): SGHRS, YFSETQ. V was trimmed by 0 bases and J by 7 bases, leaving 14 bases between them. The CDR3 region is CASSLGPAGDQPQHF. CDR3 in DNA: TGCGCCAGCAGCTTGGGTCCGGCAGGGGACCAGCCCCAGCATTTT.

Ten or more counts support this clonotype. The CDR3 DNA is TGCGCCAGCAGGCCTGGGACAGCAGCCTTCAATGAGCAGTTCTTC. It specifies CASRPGTAAFNEQFF. The chain is built from TRBV5-1 and TRBJ2-1; 7 bases fit TRBD1. Germline CDR1 is SGHRS and CDR2 is YFSETQ. The CDR3 has 15 residues. V shed 5 bases, J shed 6 bases, and the junction held 11 bases outside the gene matches.

This clonotype was seen at least ten times. This chain uses TRBV19 with TRBJ2-1; D is undetermined. V lost 6 bases and J 2 bases, leaving 5 bases between the germline ends. Germline lookup yields CDR1 LNHDA and CDR2 SQIVND (reference sequence). The CDR3 is 12 residues long. This CDR3 is CASSATYNEQFF. CDR3 DNA sequence: TGTGCCAGTAGCGCCACCTACAATGAGCAGTTCTTC.

In this sample, this clonotype turned up many times. The chain links TRBV5-1 to TRBJ2-3; D remains ambiguous. V lost 0 bases to trimming and J lost 0 bases, with 5 bases between them. This CDR3 is built from 14 residues. Germline CDR1 SGHRS, CDR2 YFSETQ. The chain's CDR3 is CASSLAQSTDTQYF. CDR3 bases: TGCGCCAGCAGCTTGGCCCAGAGCACAGATACGCAGTATTTT.

This clonotype was counted a few times. This clone may be a read error of a much larger clone one base away. The CDR3 is CASSPGAGGLLF. CDR3 nucleotides: TGTGCCAGCAGCCCCGGAGCCGGCGGTTTGCTTTTT. The rearrangement joins TRBV14 to TRBJ1-4; D unclear. Germline CDR1 is SGHDN and CDR2 is FVKESK. This CDR3 spans 12 amino acids.

The rearrangement joins TRBV5-1 to TRBJ2-2; either TRBD1 or TRBD2 may supply D (6 bases each). CDR3 size: 17 residues. Germline V gene sequence: CDR1 SGHRS, CDR2 YFSETQ. Trimming stripped 4 bases from V and 1 base from J, with 17 bases between. As DNA, the CDR3 is TGCGCCAGCAGCCTTAGGGCGGGACAATGGAACACCGGGGAGCTGTTTTTT. Translating gives CASSLRAGQWNTGELFF. Full variable domain (outside the CDR3, taken from reference TRBV5-1 and TRBJ2-2): KAGVTQTPRYLIKTRGQQVTLSCSPISGHRSVSWYQQTPGQGLQFLFEYFSETQRNKGNFPGRFSGRQFSNSRSEMNVSTLELGDSALYLCASSLRAGQWNTGELFFGEGSRLTVL.

Regarding this clonotype: The junction departs from the called germline gene at one end, perhaps through a read error. The rearrangement uses TRBV19 and TRBJ1-1, with D unclear. This CDR3 is 13 amino acids long. CDR1 and CDR2 (germline): LNHDA, SQIVND (reference sequence). CDR3 sequence reads: CASTLTGVTEALF. In DNA, the CDR3 is TGTGCCAGTACCCTAACCGGAGTCACTGAAGCTCTCTTT.

The chain links TRBV7-9 to TRBJ1-1; possibly TRBD1 for D (5 bases). The germline gives CDR1 SEHNR, CDR2 FQNEAQ (reference sequence). The CDR3 runs to 14 residues. Trimming shortened V by 5 bases and J by 4 bases, and 14 bases separated the two germline ends. The CDR3 region is CASSQGWGITEAFF. DNA of the CDR3: TGTGCCAGCAGCCAAGGTTGGGGGATCACTGAAGCTTTCTTT.

There are many counts of this clonotype. V and J are TRBV5-1 and TRBJ2-1; the match to TRBD2 covers 11 bases. Germline trimming cut 0 bases from V and 0 bases from J; bases unmatched to any gene: 2. The germline V gene encodes CDR1 SGHRS and CDR2 YFSETQ. This CDR3 has 17 residues. The CDR3 is CASSLAGTSGSYNEQFF. In nucleotides, the CDR3 is TGCGCCAGCAGCTTGGCCGGGACTAGCGGCTCCTACAATGAGCAGTTCTTC. Together with reference TRBV5-1 and TRBJ2-1, the CDR3 gives the full variable domain: KAGVTQTPRYLIKTRGQQVTLSCSPISGHRSVSWYQQTPGQGLQFLFEYFSETQRNKGNFPGRFSGRQFSNSRSEMNVSTLELGDSALYLCASSLAGTSGSYNEQFFGPGTRLTVL.

The chain joins TRBV28 to TRBJ2-6; D might be TRBD1 (5 bases). With 5 bases removed from V and 9 bases from J, the gap between germline ends came to 11 bases. The CDR3 has 13 amino acids. Germline V gene data show CDR1 as MDHEN and CDR2 as SYDVKM. The CDR3: CASSPLRGNVLTF. CDR3 nucleotides: TGTGCCAGCAGTCCCCTTAGGGGCAACGTCCTGACTTTC.

On this clonotype: It may be a read error: a sequence one base away is much more abundant. No conserved phenylalanine or tryptophan is present at the end of the CDR3, so a read error is the likely explanation. The DNA is left out, because the CDR3 cannot be placed on it with certainty; the CDR3 is given as TCRdb lists it. The chain employs TRBV5-1 and TRBJ1-2; TRBD1, as called in the table, went unchecked against the DNA. The length of the CDR3 is 13 amino acids, counting both ends. From germline, CDR1 is SGHRS and CDR2 YFSETQ. CDR3 protein: CASSTGTADGYTL.

Many counts were recorded for this clonotype. This sequence joins TRBV28 and TRBJ2-7; D may be TRBD1 (5 bases). V dropped 1 base and J dropped 5 bases, with 9 bases sitting between them. There are 13 residues in the CDR3. Germline V CDR1 and CDR2: MDHEN, SYDVKM. The CDR3, as DNA: TGTGCCAGCAGTTTATTCGCAGGGAACGAGCAGTACTTC. Amino acids: CASSLFAGNEQYF.

This clonotype appeared many times. The V and J genes are TRBV9 and TRBJ2-1; 10 bases match TRBD1. Germline trimming cut 0 bases from V and 9 bases from J; bases unmatched to any gene: 6. The CDR3 runs 15 residues. Germline CDR1 SGDLS, CDR2 YYNGEE. The CDR3 DNA is TGTGCCAGCAGCGTAGGGACAGGGGGGGCGAGTGAGCAGTTCTTC. Translation gives CASSVGTGGASEQFF.

Details on this clonotype: Being one base from a much bigger clone, this may be a read error. The J gene is TRBJ2-3, the V gene TRBV5-1; D possibly corresponds to TRBD1 (6 bases). Germline loops: CDR1 SGHRS, CDR2 YFSETQ. Trimming cost V 6 bases and J 4 bases, with 18 bases left between them. This CDR3 region has 15 residues. CDR3 in DNA: TGCGCCAGCACCCGGGACATAGAGGGTGCAGATACGCAGTATTTT. Its translation is CASTRDIEGADTQYF.

This clonotype was detected many times. This chain links TRBV20-1 with TRBJ1-5, with D tentatively TRBD1 (6 bases). V dropped 0 bases and J dropped 2 bases, with 8 bases sitting between them. Germline V lookup: CDR1 DFQATT, CDR2 SNEGSKA (reference sequence). There are 14 residues in the CDR3. CDR3 sequence reads: CSARERTGNQPQHF. In nucleotides, the CDR3 is TGCAGTGCTAGAGAACGGACAGGCAATCAGCCCCAGCATTTT.

There are many counts of this clonotype. V and J are TRBV12-3 or TRBV12-4 and TRBJ1-1; D gene ambiguous. The CDR3 has 12 residues. V lost 3 bases and J lost 8, with 10 bases in between. CDR3 protein: CASSLGRLEAFF. The CDR3 DNA reads TGTGCCAGCAGTTTGGGTCGCCTGGAAGCTTTCTTT.

This clonotype appeared many times. The rearrangement uses TRBV5-1 and TRBJ2-2; a weak D match, TRBD1 (6 bases). The CDR3 has 16 residues. Trimming removed 0 bases from V and 0 bases from J, with 9 bases in between. Germline CDR1 is SGHRS and CDR2 is YFSETQ. The CDR3 spells CASSLETGSNTGELFF. DNA of the CDR3: TGCGCCAGCAGCTTGGAAACAGGGTCGAACACCGGGGAGCTGTTTTTT.

This clonotype was counted many times. The genes are TRBV7-9 and TRBJ1-1; D gene uncertain. The germline V and J ends were trimmed by 4 bases and 6 bases, with 15 bases remaining between them. This CDR3 region has 14 residues. CDR1 SEHNR and CDR2 FQNEAQ come from the germline V gene (reference sequence). The CDR3 sequence is CASSSGKGRPEAFF. DNA of the CDR3: TGTGCCAGCAGCTCCGGGAAGGGAAGGCCTGAAGCTTTCTTT.

This clonotype was seen repeatedly, ten times or more. The V gene is TRBV20-1, the J gene TRBJ1-2, with a possible D match to TRBD1 (6 bases). V gave up 1 base and J gave up 1 base, with 16 bases separating them. The CDR3 consists of 16 residues. The germline gives CDR1 DFQATT, CDR2 SNEGSKA (reference sequence). The CDR3 here is CSARVPKQGSNYGYTF. Here the CDR3 DNA reads TGCAGTGCTAGAGTCCCTAAACAGGGTAGTAACTATGGCTACACCTTC.

The gene calls are TRBV2 and TRBJ2-1; D is unresolved. Trimming left V 4 bases short and J 9 bases short, with 10 bases between. This CDR3 has 12 residues. Per the germline V gene, CDR1 is SNHLY and CDR2 is FYNNEI. The CDR3 bases are TGTGCCAGCAGTGGCGCTAACTTTGAGCAGTTCTTC. Amino acid sequence: CASSGANFEQFF.